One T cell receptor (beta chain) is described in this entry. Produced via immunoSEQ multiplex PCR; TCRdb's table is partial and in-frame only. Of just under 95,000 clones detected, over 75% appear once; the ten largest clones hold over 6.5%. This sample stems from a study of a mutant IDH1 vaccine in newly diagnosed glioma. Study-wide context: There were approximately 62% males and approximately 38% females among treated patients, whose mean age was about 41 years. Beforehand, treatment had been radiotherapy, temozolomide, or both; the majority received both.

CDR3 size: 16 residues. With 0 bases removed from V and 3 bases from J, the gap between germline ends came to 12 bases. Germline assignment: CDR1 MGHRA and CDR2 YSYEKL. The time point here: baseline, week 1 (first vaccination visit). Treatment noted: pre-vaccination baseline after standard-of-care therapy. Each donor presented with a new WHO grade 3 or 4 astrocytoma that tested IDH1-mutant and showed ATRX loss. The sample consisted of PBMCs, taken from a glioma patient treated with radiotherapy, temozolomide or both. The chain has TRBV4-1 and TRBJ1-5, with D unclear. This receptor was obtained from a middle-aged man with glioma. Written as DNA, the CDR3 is TGCGCCAGCAGCCAAGAGGCCACAGCGTTCAATCAGCCCCAGCATTTT. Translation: CASSQEATAFNQPQHF.